The 23 T cell receptor beta chains below come from one sample, sequenced in a study of regulatory T cells in long-lasting Graves disease. In building TCR beta libraries, iRepertoire HTBI primers were used together with Arm-PCR of CDR3 regions. TCRdb analysed the multiplex PCR reads with MiXCR anew, one entry per CDR3 protein. This sample has 350,000 to 450,000 distinct CDR3 sequences, with less than 25% found just once. As to time point: persistent/refractory GD, antithyroid drugs over 5 years with positive TRAb. There was RNA extracted from PBMCs, and the TCR library was made from it. Sequencing was performed on peripheral blood mononuclear cells (PBMCs), taken when the disease was refractory, from a patient treated with antithyroid drugs. All receptors derive from a female donor with Graves disease.

There are many counts of this clonotype. The rearrangement uses TRBV10-2 and TRBJ2-7; no clear D. Germline-derived CDR1 and CDR2 are WSHSY and SAAADI. Trimming removed 7 bases at V and 4 bases at J, with 14 bases between. The CDR3 totals 13 residues. CDR3 amino acids: CASNPDGLYEQYF. As DNA, the CDR3 is TGCGCCAGCAACCCCGACGGATTATACGAGCAGTACTTC.

This clonotype was seen at least ten times. The genes are TRBV28 and TRBJ2-5; 12 positions match TRBD2. The V segment lost 6 bases and the J segment 4 bases; nucleotides outside the gene matches: 9. Germline loops: CDR1 MDHEN, CDR2 SYDVKM. This CDR3 comprises 16 residues. The CDR3 spells CASRDPGLAGGETQYF. DNA for the CDR3: TGTGCCAGCAGAGATCCGGGACTAGCGGGCGGAGAGACCCAGTACTTC.

This clonotype was detected ten times or more. This chain connects TRBV2 to TRBJ2-5, with a tentative D call TRBD1 (5 bases). This CDR3 spans 14 amino acids. V lost 6 bases, J lost 2 bases, and 13 bases lay in between. From germline, CDR1 is SNHLY and CDR2 FYNNEI. CDR3 DNA: TGTGCCAGCAGAAAAGGGGCAGGGCAAGAGACCCAGTACTTC. Protein sequence: CASRKGAGQETQYF.

This chain joins TRBV15 and TRBJ1-5; 7 bases align to TRBD1. V trimming: 6 bases; J trimming: 6 bases; junction bases outside the gene matches: 8. This CDR3 is built from 14 residues. CDR1 is LNHNV, CDR2 YYDKDF, per germline (reference sequence). The DNA of the CDR3 is TGTGCCACCAGTACGGACAGGACGTTTCAGCCCCAGCATTTT. Its protein is CATSTDRTFQPQHF.

The chain couples TRBV24-1 to TRBJ2-1, with D unclear. V was trimmed by 4 bases and J by 9 bases, leaving 15 bases between them. Germline CDR1 reads KGHDR; CDR2 reads SFDVKD. The CDR3 has 14 residues. CDR3 sequence (DNA): TGTGCCACCAGTGAATCCCCCGCGGATTCTGAGCAGTTCTTC. It is translated as CATSESPADSEQFF.

The chain has TRBV3-1 and TRBJ2-5; 13 nucleotides match TRBD2. This CDR3 spans 16 amino acids. Germline V CDR1 and CDR2: LGHDT, YNNKEL (reference sequence). Losses at the gene ends were 3 bases for V and 6 bases for J; bases not matched to a gene: 7. This CDR3 reads CASSQGGTSGEKTQYF. The CDR3 DNA reads as TGTGCCAGCAGCCAGGGTGGGACTAGCGGGGAAAAGACCCAGTACTTC.

The sample holds a few counts of this clonotype. The chain combines TRBV5-1 with TRBJ2-7, with D possibly called TRBD1 or TRBD2 (5 bases each). The CDR3 is 15 residues long. Trimming took off 1 base at V and 3 bases at J, with 14 bases between the two ends. Germline loops: CDR1 SGHRS, CDR2 YFSETQ. In DNA form, the CDR3 reads TGCGCCAGCAGCTTGCGGGCCGGGACGATCTACGAGCAGTACTTC. This codes for CASSLRAGTIYEQYF.

The chain employs TRBV19 and TRBJ2-2; 7 nucleotides agree with TRBD2. The CDR3 has 16 amino acids. Per germline, CDR1 LNHDA and CDR2 SQIVND (reference sequence). V was clipped by 3 bases and J by 2 bases; unmatched bases: 6. Written as DNA, the CDR3 is TGTGCCAGTAGTATCGCGGGAGTAGAAAACACCGGGGAGCTGTTTTTT. Translation: CASSIAGVENTGELFF.

This clonotype was found a few times. J is TRBJ2-4 and V is TRBV28, with TRBD1 identical over 10 bases. V lost 6 bases to trimming and J lost 11 bases; unmatched junction nucleotides: 7. Looked up from germline, CDR1 is MDHEN and CDR2 is SYDVKM. The CDR3 is made up of 13 amino acids. For the CDR3, the DNA is TGTGCCAGCAGGTCCGAGGGACAGGGGCTTCAGTACTTC. Its translation: CASRSEGQGLQYF.

The rearrangement uses TRBV29-1 and TRBJ1-1, with 10 bases that match TRBD1. V shed 4 bases, J shed 3 bases, and the junction held 8 bases outside the gene matches. From germline, CDR1 is SQVTM and CDR2 ANQGSEA. This CDR3 comprises 15 residues. The CDR3 DNA reads TGCAGCGTTGGGTATAAAGGGACAGGGGACACTGAAGCTTTCTTT. Its translation: CSVGYKGTGDTEAFF.

Turning to this clonotype: At one end, the junction sequence differs from germline, possibly due to a read error. The J gene is TRBJ2-1, the V gene TRBV5-1; possibly TRBD1 or TRBD2 for D (5 bases each). CDR1 SGHRS and CDR2 YFSETQ come from the germline V gene. The CDR3 contains 16 residues. CDR3: CASSRQGRSSYSEQFF. DNA for the CDR3: TGCGCCAGCAGCCGTCAGGGACGAAGCTCCTACAGTGAGCAGTTCTTC.

This clonotype was counted ten times or more. The chain employs TRBV11-2 and TRBJ1-4; TRBD1 might be the D (5 bases). The CDR3 runs to 16 residues. Trimming cost V 1 base and J 10 bases, with 19 bases left between them. Per the germline V gene, CDR1 is SGHAT and CDR2 is FQNNGV. For the CDR3, the DNA is TGTGCCAGCAGCTTAGTGTCAGGGCGGCTAGAGGGAAAACTGTTTTTT. Its translation is CASSLVSGRLEGKLFF.

The chain carries TRBV4-3 and TRBJ1-1, with D perhaps matching TRBD1 (5 bases). Trimming took 1 base from V and 6 from J, leaving 18 bases between them. Looked up from germline, CDR1 is LGHNA and CDR2 is YSLEER. CDR3 size: 16 residues. CDR3 amino acids: CASSQGLQDRRAEAFF. The CDR3 DNA follows: TGCGCCAGCAGCCAAGGGCTACAGGACCGGAGGGCTGAAGCTTTCTTT.

The chain uses TRBV19 and TRBJ2-7, with 9 nucleotides matching TRBD1. J lost 5 bases, V lost 5 bases, and 10 bases had no gene match. The germline gives CDR1 LNHDA, CDR2 SQIVND (reference sequence). CDR3 size: 15 residues. CDR3: CASSFAGTGINEQYF. CDR3 coding DNA: TGTGCCAGTAGTTTCGCCGGGACAGGGATAAACGAGCAGTACTTC.

Notes on this clonotype: A much larger clone is a single base away; this may be a read error. The V call is TRBV7-8, the J call TRBJ2-7; 9 bases line up with TRBD1. This CDR3 contains 15 residues. V lost 5 bases to trimming and J lost 2 bases; unmatched junction nucleotides: 7. Germline V lookup: CDR1 SGHVS, CDR2 FQNEAQ. Here the CDR3 reads CASSPRTGATYEQYF. Here the CDR3 DNA reads TGTGCCAGCAGCCCCAGGACAGGGGCAACCTACGAGCAGTACTTC.

This clonotype was observed at least ten times. V usage is TRBV12-3 or TRBV12-4 and J usage is TRBJ2-2; D might be TRBD1 (5 bases). The CDR3 totals 14 residues. V was shortened by 4 bases and J by 0 bases, with 6 bases between the two germline ends. CDR3 amino acids: CASSSGTNTGELFF. CDR3 DNA sequence: TGTGCCAGCAGTTCAGGGACGAACACCGGGGAGCTGTTTTTT.

The chain combines TRBV28 with TRBJ2-2; 7 nucleotides match TRBD1. Germline CDR1 MDHEN, CDR2 SYDVKM. The CDR3 loop spans 15 amino acids. Trimming took 6 bases from V and 6 from J; bases not matched to a gene: 10. The DNA for the CDR3 is TGTGCCAGCAGATCCGGGACAGAAATCGCCGGGGAGCTGTTTTTT. Translating gives CASRSGTEIAGELFF.

Many counts were recorded for this clonotype. V and J are TRBV16 and TRBJ2-4; a weak D match, TRBD2 (5 bases). The V gene lost 0 bases and the J gene lost 0 bases, with 12 bases spanning the gap. CDR3 length: 17 amino acids. CDR1 is KGHSY, CDR2 FQNENV, per germline. CDR3 protein: CASSQSVGNGAKNIQYF. The CDR3 DNA reads TGTGCCAGCAGCCAATCGGTCGGGAATGGAGCCAAAAACATTCAGTACTTC.

This clonotype was counted ten times or more. The chain combines TRBV12-3 or TRBV12-4 with TRBJ1-1; 8 bases agree with TRBD1. The J segment lost 4 bases and the V segment lost 6 bases, leaving 4 bases of the junction unmatched. The CDR3 runs 13 residues. The CDR3 spells CASSITGGTEAFF. The DNA of the CDR3 is TGTGCCAGCAGCATTACAGGGGGCACTGAAGCTTTCTTT.

This clonotype was recorded many times. The chain recombines TRBV3-1 with TRBJ1-1; D gene ambiguous. Germline-derived CDR1 and CDR2 are LGHDT and YNNKEL (reference sequence). V shed 1 base and J shed 3 bases, with 6 bases lying between them. The CDR3 totals 13 residues. The CDR3 loop is CASSQGGHTEAFF. The CDR3 DNA follows: TGTGCCAGCAGCCAAGGAGGACACACTGAAGCTTTCTTT.

There are a few counts of this clonotype. This CDR3 reads CSAREWTDQPQHF. The CDR3 DNA reads as TGCAGTGCTAGAGAGTGGACGGACCAGCCCCAGCATTTT. The J gene is TRBJ1-5, the V gene TRBV20-1; D gene unclear. The V end was cut by 0 bases, the J end by 7 bases, with 10 bases between. This CDR3 region has 13 residues. CDR1 and CDR2 (germline): DFQATT, SNEGSKA (reference sequence).

The sample holds a few counts of this clonotype. The rearrangement joins TRBV27 to TRBJ2-5, with 8 nucleotides matching TRBD1. The CDR3 consists of 13 residues. The germline CDR1 and CDR2 sequences are MNHEY and SMNVEV (reference sequence). V dropped 3 bases and J dropped 4; count of bases not matched to a gene: 1. CDR3 DNA: TGTGCCAGCAGTTTCCAGGGGGCAGAGACCCAGTACTTC. It is translated as CASSFQGAETQYF.

Only a few counts were recorded for this clonotype. V and J are TRBV6-2 or TRBV6-3 and TRBJ2-1; 14 positions agree with TRBD2. Germline trimming cut 5 bases from V and 3 bases from J; bases unmatched to any gene: 9. Germline V lookup: CDR1 MNHEY, CDR2 SVGEGT. There are 18 residues in the CDR3. In DNA form, the CDR3 reads TGTGCCAGCAGTGAAGAGACTAGCGGGAGGGCCTACTACAATGAGCAGTTCTTC. This sequence encodes CASSEETSGRAYYNEQFF.